This T cell receptor beta chain was found in a study of identical twins. Worth noting for this clonotype: Its antigen is still unknown.

The germline V gene encodes CDR1 SGHTA and CDR2 FQGNSA. There are 15 residues in the CDR3. Trimming shortened V by 1 base and J by 12 bases, and 21 bases separated the two germline ends. TCRdb used MiXCR to reprocess the 5' RACE reads, holding one entry per CDR3 protein. The sample holds 1.5 million or so distinct CDR3 sequences, under 35% seen once. The study, taken as a whole, reports: For out-of-frame beta sequences, excess twin sharing was weaker. Insertion counts were lower in abundant cord blood beta clonotypes, a trend that memory repertoires did not show.

The sequencing input was cord blood. This TCR was sampled from a newborn girl in good health. The chain employs TRBV7-2 and TRBJ1-1; a possible D gene is TRBD1 (6 bases). The CDR3 DNA reads as TGTGCCAGCAGCTTAGGAATTTACCCCCAGGGGCAAACTTTCTTT. Amino acids: CASSLGIYPQGQTFF.